The clone carrying this TCR beta chain has only a few counts. Its antigen is unknown. The identical CDR3 is also encoded by other nucleotide sequences in the sample. The record originates from a study of cytomegalovirus exposure and HLA in healthy donors. Findings and caveats of the study: Cytomegalovirus status, reportedly, was diagnosed with high specificity and sensitivity by the classifier. TCR beta chain V- and J-gene trimming was linked, in a later analysis, to a missense variant in DCLRE1C.

The CDR3 contains 14 residues. Germline loops: CDR1 SGHRS, CDR2 YFSETQ. V lost 2 bases and J 3 bases, leaving 8 bases between the germline ends. Researchers ran the PCR with 60 Vbeta and 13 Jbeta primers. The repertoire was sequenced with immunoSEQ multiplex PCR; TCRdb's copy has only in-frame clones and lacks some. This sample has about 200,000 clones, with 79% found just once. The sequencing input was PBMCs. The genes are TRBV5-1 and TRBJ2-2; no definite D call. The sequence was collected from a man aged 45-65 years in good health and CMV-seronegative. CDR3 sequence: CASSLVVDTGELFF. The CDR3 DNA reads TGCGCCAGCAGCTTAGTAGTGGACACCGGGGAGCTGTTTTTT. Full variable domain (remainder filled in from reference TRBV5-1 and TRBJ2-2): KAGVTQTPRYLIKTRGQQVTLSCSPISGHRSVSWYQQTPGQGLQFLFEYFSETQRNKGNFPGRFSGRQFSNSRSEMNVSTLELGDSALYLCASSLVVDTGELFFGEGSRLTVL.